Each of the 26 T cell receptor beta chains below was sequenced from the same sample in a study of blood T cell repertoires in COVID-19. TCRdb keeps only in-frame clones here, not all; method: immunoSEQ multiplex PCR. In the table there are 100,000 to 150,000 clones, over 75% of which are singletons. Source material: peripheral blood. The receptors stem from a man in his fifties with acute or convalescent COVID-19.

The V and J genes are TRBV6-5 and TRBJ1-4; no reliable D call. The length of the CDR3 is 14 residues. Germline lookup yields CDR1 MNHEY and CDR2 SVGAGI. V was trimmed by 2 bases and J by 4 bases, leaving 8 bases between them. As DNA, the CDR3 is TGTGCCAGCAGTTACAGCACAGTTAATGAAAAACTGTTTTTT. Its translation: CASSYSTVNEKLFF.

The chain links TRBV29-1 to TRBJ1-4; 8 bases are shared with TRBD1. Trimming removed 6 bases from V and 3 bases from J; junction bases left unmatched: 3. CDR3 size: 13 residues. Germline V gene data show CDR1 as SQVTM and CDR2 as ANQGSEA. CDR3 nucleotides: TGCAGCGTAGAGGACAGGGCTAATGAAAAACTGTTTTTT. This encodes CSVEDRANEKLFF.

The V gene is TRBV11-2, the J gene TRBJ1-1; no reliable D call. The CDR3 has 13 residues. The V and J ends lost 0 bases and 3 bases respectively, with 5 bases between them. Germline V CDR1 and CDR2: SGHAT, FQNNGV. The CDR3 bases are TGTGCCAGCAGCTTAGATTCATACACTGAAGCTTTCTTT. Translated, it gives CASSLDSYTEAFF. The full variable domain, its missing parts supplied by reference TRBV11-2 and TRBJ1-1, is EAGVAQSPRYKIIEKRQSVAFWCNPISGHATLYWYQQILGQGPKLLIQFQNNGVVDDSQLPKDRFSAERLKGVDSTLKIQPAKLEDSAVYLCASSLDSYTEAFFGQGTRLTVV.

The chain is built from TRBV18 and TRBJ2-3, with 10 bases aligning to TRBD2. In germline, CDR1 is KGHSH, CDR2 LQKENI. J was trimmed by 1 base and V by 3 bases; bases with no gene match: 4. This CDR3 is built from 16 residues. The CDR3 nucleotides read TGTGCCAGCTCACCTCCTAGCGGGAGCCGCACAGATACGCAGTATTTT. Its protein product is CASSPPSGSRTDTQYF.

The rearrangement joins TRBV5-1 to TRBJ2-7; 7 bases match TRBD2. The CDR3 is made up of 17 amino acids. Germline CDR1 SGHRS, CDR2 YFSETQ. V lost 0 bases to trimming and J lost 0 bases; unmatched junction nucleotides: 9. CDR3 bases: TGCGCCAGCAGCTTGGCCGTAGCGGGTAGGAGCTCCTACGAGCAGTACTTC. It is translated as CASSLAVAGRSSYEQYF.

The CDR3 spells CASSFGLDGEGTEAFF. CDR3 bases: TGTGCCAGCAGTTTCGGACTAGACGGTGAAGGGACTGAAGCTTTCTTT. This chain connects TRBV27 to TRBJ1-1; D not resolved. Looked up from germline, CDR1 is MNHEY and CDR2 is SMNVEV (reference sequence). V was pared by 3 bases and J by 5 bases, with 19 bases between. The CDR3 totals 16 residues.

The V gene is TRBV3-1 (or the pseudogene TRBV3-2), the J gene TRBJ2-1; perhaps TRBD2 as D (6 bases). Trimming took 7 bases from V and 7 from J, leaving 26 bases between them. CDR1 and CDR2 from the germline V gene are LGHDT and YNNKEL (reference sequence). The CDR3 is 17 amino acids. The DNA for the CDR3 is TGTGCCAGCAAGCCAACAAGGGGTGGAGGGAGTCAGAATGAGCAGTTCTTC. Encoded protein: CASKPTRGGGSQNEQFF.

This rearrangement joins TRBV7-6 to TRBJ2-6; D is possibly TRBD1 (5 bases). The CDR3 has 16 amino acids. Germline V gives CDR1 SGHVS, CDR2 FNYEAQ. Trimming removed 4 bases at V and 1 base at J, with 11 bases between. This CDR3 is CASSSRQRSGANVLTF. Written as DNA, the CDR3 is TGTGCCAGCAGCTCCAGACAGCGTTCTGGGGCCAACGTCCTGACTTTC.

V and J are TRBV5-1 and TRBJ1-5, with TRBD1 as a possible D gene (6 bases). Germline lookup yields CDR1 SGHRS and CDR2 YFSETQ. V was clipped by 0 bases and J by 1 base, with 8 bases between them. The CDR3 loop spans 15 amino acids. The CDR3 DNA follows: TGCGCCAGCAGCTTGGTAGGGGGAAGCAATCAGCCCCAGCATTTT. Its protein is CASSLVGGSNQPQHF.

The chain has TRBV6-4 and TRBJ1-1; TRBD1 might be the D (6 bases). The CDR3 extends over 14 amino acids. Germline CDR1 reads MRHNA; CDR2 reads SNTAGT. V shed 3 bases and J shed 8 bases, with 16 bases lying between them. The CDR3 sequence is CASSELPGVREAFF. CDR3 in DNA: TGTGCCAGCAGTGAGTTGCCAGGGGTGAGGGAAGCTTTCTTT.

V gene TRBV4-1 combines with J gene TRBJ2-1; possible D gene TRBD2, 6 bases. This CDR3 has 16 amino acids. V was shortened by 1 base and J by 5 bases, with 15 bases between the two germline ends. Germline V gives CDR1 MGHRA, CDR2 YSYEKL. This chain's CDR3 is CASSQGVAAHNNEQFF. The CDR3 nucleotides are TGCGCCAGCAGCCAAGGGGTAGCGGCTCATAACAATGAGCAGTTCTTC.

The chain combines TRBV30 with TRBJ2-5, with 8 bases aligning to TRBD2. The germline CDR1 and CDR2 sequences are GTSNPN and SVGIG (reference sequence). The trim removed 2 bases at V and 4 bases at J, leaving 6 bases unmatched. The CDR3 runs 14 residues. The CDR3 sequence: CAWSWAGGRETQYF. DNA for the CDR3: TGTGCCTGGAGTTGGGCGGGAGGAAGAGAGACCCAGTACTTC.

The CDR3 loop reads CASSPDIRSGNTIYF. In DNA, the CDR3 is TGTGCCAGCAGCCCGGACATTCGCTCTGGAAACACCATATATTTT. The chain couples TRBV16 to TRBJ1-3, with D maybe TRBD1 (5 bases). Germline CDR1 reads KGHSY; CDR2 reads FQNENV. This CDR3 has 15 residues. Trimming removed 4 bases at V and 0 bases at J, with 10 bases between.

The chain is built from TRBV6-5 and TRBJ1-1, with a tentative D call TRBD1 (6 bases). Trimming shortened V by 0 bases and J by 2 bases, and 10 bases separated the two germline ends. The CDR3 is 15 residues long. Germline CDR1 and CDR2: MNHEY and SVGAGI. This CDR3 is CASSYSRGANTEAFF. The DNA for the CDR3 is TGTGCCAGCAGTTACTCCCGGGGGGCAAACACTGAAGCTTTCTTT.

This chain joins TRBV5-4 and TRBJ2-7; 8 bases are a match to TRBD2. The CDR3 has 14 amino acids. V was pared by 3 bases and J by 5 bases, with 7 bases of the junction left unmatched. From germline, CDR1 is SGHNT and CDR2 YYREEE (reference sequence). DNA of the CDR3: TGTGCCAGCAGCTCCCTGACTAGCGCCGACGAGCAGTACTTC. Amino acid sequence: CASSSLTSADEQYF.

This clone was counted a single time. The V gene is TRBV30, the J gene TRBJ1-4, with 9 positions matching TRBD1. The junction had 2 bases not matched to a gene; V was cut back by 3 bases and J by 0 bases. The CDR3 spans 15 residues. The V gene's germline CDR1 is GTSNPN and CDR2 SVGIG (reference sequence). The CDR3 DNA reads as TGTGCCTGGAGGACAGGGGGAGCAACTAATGAAAAACTGTTTTTT. Its protein is CAWRTGGATNEKLFF.

The chain recombines TRBV7-2 with TRBJ2-1; TRBD2 is a possible D gene (6 bases). Trimming removed 5 bases from V and 9 bases from J, with 20 bases in between. The CDR3 has 15 amino acids. CDR1 is SGHTA and CDR2 is FQGNSA in the germline V gene. DNA of the CDR3: TGTGCCAGCAGCCCCTCCCCCTTTATGGGAGGTGAGCAGTTCTTC. It yields the protein CASSPSPFMGGEQFF.

The chain employs TRBV5-6 and TRBJ2-3; the D gene is possibly TRBD1 (5 bases). The CDR3 length is 14 residues. The germline CDR1 and CDR2 sequences are SGHDT and YYEEEE. Trimming shortened V by 3 bases and J by 6 bases, and 14 bases separated the two germline ends. For the CDR3, the DNA is TGTGCCAGCAGCTCTCAGGGTTACCTGGATACGCAGTATTTT. Encoded protein: CASSSQGYLDTQYF.

This clone occurred once. The chain recombines TRBV3-1 (or the pseudogene TRBV3-2) with TRBJ2-2; the D gene is possibly TRBD2 (6 bases). This CDR3 comprises 17 residues. The V end lost 4 bases, the J end lost 4 bases, and 19 bases lay between the germline ends. Germline CDR1 LGHDT, CDR2 YNNKEL (reference sequence). CDR3: CASSRDSRGTSTGELFF. DNA for the CDR3: TGTGCCAGCAGCCGAGATAGCCGGGGGACGAGCACCGGGGAGCTGTTTTTT.

V gene TRBV18 combines with J gene TRBJ2-3; D call uncertain. Germline CDR1 is KGHSH and CDR2 is LQKENI. CDR3 size: 15 residues. Trimming took 0 bases from V and 0 from J, leaving 7 bases between them. The CDR3 nucleotides read TGTGCCAGCTCACCACCAGCGCCTAGCACAGATACGCAGTATTTT. It yields the protein CASSPPAPSTDTQYF.

The chain is built from TRBV15 and TRBJ2-1, with 10 bases matching TRBD2. The V and J ends lost 0 bases and 6 bases, in that order; junction bases with no gene match: 5. The CDR3 extends over 16 amino acids. The germline V gene encodes CDR1 LNHNV and CDR2 YYDKDF (reference sequence). This chain's CDR3 is CATSRDIPSGSNEQFF. The CDR3 coding sequence is TGTGCCACCAGCAGAGATATTCCTAGCGGGAGCAATGAGCAGTTCTTC.

In regard to this clone: The sample has other DNA sequences that encode this CDR3 too. The chain uses TRBV27 and TRBJ1-5; D is perhaps TRBD1 (5 bases). The CDR3 is made up of 14 amino acids. V lost 5 bases, J lost 3 bases, and 11 bases lay in between. Germline-derived CDR1 and CDR2 are MNHEY and SMNVEV (reference sequence). The chain's CDR3 is CASSPGLFNQPQHF. In DNA form, the CDR3 reads TGTGCCAGCAGTCCGGGACTGTTCAATCAGCCCCAGCATTTT.

The chain couples TRBV12-3 or TRBV12-4 to TRBJ1-5; unclear D gene. The CDR3 extends over 12 amino acids. The V and J ends lost 3 bases and 6 bases respectively, with 6 bases between them. CDR3 loop: CASSFSGQPQHF. The CDR3 DNA follows: TGTGCCAGCAGTTTTAGTGGTCAGCCCCAGCATTTT.

This clone has a handful of counts. The chain recombines TRBV4-3 with TRBJ2-2; the D gene is possibly TRBD2 (7 bases). Germline values: CDR1 LGHNA, CDR2 YSLEER. Trimming pared 8 bases from V and 0 bases from J, leaving 16 bases between. The CDR3 length is 16 residues. The CDR3 DNA reads as TGCGCCAGCGGGGGGGCCTACATAACGAACACCGGGGAGCTGTTTTTT. Translating gives CASGGAYITNTGELFF.

This clone has a handful of counts. The rearrangement uses TRBV27 and TRBJ2-3, with D possibly matching TRBD1 (5 bases). Germline loops: CDR1 MNHEY, CDR2 SMNVEV (reference sequence). The length of the CDR3 is 15 residues. V was shortened by 2 bases and J by 3 bases, with 12 bases between the two germline ends. This CDR3 is CASSLGDRLTDTQYF. In nucleotides, the CDR3 is TGTGCCAGCAGTTTAGGAGACAGATTAACAGATACGCAGTATTTT.

This clone came up a few times. This rearrangement joins TRBV10-3 to TRBJ1-2; 9 nucleotides line up with TRBD1. J lost 4 bases, V lost 5 bases, and 2 bases had no gene match. Germline CDR1 reads ENHRY; CDR2 reads SYGVKD. The CDR3 sequence is 13 residues long. CDR3 sequence: CAISQGQGYGYTF. Here the CDR3 DNA reads TGTGCCATCAGTCAGGGACAGGGCTATGGCTACACCTTC.